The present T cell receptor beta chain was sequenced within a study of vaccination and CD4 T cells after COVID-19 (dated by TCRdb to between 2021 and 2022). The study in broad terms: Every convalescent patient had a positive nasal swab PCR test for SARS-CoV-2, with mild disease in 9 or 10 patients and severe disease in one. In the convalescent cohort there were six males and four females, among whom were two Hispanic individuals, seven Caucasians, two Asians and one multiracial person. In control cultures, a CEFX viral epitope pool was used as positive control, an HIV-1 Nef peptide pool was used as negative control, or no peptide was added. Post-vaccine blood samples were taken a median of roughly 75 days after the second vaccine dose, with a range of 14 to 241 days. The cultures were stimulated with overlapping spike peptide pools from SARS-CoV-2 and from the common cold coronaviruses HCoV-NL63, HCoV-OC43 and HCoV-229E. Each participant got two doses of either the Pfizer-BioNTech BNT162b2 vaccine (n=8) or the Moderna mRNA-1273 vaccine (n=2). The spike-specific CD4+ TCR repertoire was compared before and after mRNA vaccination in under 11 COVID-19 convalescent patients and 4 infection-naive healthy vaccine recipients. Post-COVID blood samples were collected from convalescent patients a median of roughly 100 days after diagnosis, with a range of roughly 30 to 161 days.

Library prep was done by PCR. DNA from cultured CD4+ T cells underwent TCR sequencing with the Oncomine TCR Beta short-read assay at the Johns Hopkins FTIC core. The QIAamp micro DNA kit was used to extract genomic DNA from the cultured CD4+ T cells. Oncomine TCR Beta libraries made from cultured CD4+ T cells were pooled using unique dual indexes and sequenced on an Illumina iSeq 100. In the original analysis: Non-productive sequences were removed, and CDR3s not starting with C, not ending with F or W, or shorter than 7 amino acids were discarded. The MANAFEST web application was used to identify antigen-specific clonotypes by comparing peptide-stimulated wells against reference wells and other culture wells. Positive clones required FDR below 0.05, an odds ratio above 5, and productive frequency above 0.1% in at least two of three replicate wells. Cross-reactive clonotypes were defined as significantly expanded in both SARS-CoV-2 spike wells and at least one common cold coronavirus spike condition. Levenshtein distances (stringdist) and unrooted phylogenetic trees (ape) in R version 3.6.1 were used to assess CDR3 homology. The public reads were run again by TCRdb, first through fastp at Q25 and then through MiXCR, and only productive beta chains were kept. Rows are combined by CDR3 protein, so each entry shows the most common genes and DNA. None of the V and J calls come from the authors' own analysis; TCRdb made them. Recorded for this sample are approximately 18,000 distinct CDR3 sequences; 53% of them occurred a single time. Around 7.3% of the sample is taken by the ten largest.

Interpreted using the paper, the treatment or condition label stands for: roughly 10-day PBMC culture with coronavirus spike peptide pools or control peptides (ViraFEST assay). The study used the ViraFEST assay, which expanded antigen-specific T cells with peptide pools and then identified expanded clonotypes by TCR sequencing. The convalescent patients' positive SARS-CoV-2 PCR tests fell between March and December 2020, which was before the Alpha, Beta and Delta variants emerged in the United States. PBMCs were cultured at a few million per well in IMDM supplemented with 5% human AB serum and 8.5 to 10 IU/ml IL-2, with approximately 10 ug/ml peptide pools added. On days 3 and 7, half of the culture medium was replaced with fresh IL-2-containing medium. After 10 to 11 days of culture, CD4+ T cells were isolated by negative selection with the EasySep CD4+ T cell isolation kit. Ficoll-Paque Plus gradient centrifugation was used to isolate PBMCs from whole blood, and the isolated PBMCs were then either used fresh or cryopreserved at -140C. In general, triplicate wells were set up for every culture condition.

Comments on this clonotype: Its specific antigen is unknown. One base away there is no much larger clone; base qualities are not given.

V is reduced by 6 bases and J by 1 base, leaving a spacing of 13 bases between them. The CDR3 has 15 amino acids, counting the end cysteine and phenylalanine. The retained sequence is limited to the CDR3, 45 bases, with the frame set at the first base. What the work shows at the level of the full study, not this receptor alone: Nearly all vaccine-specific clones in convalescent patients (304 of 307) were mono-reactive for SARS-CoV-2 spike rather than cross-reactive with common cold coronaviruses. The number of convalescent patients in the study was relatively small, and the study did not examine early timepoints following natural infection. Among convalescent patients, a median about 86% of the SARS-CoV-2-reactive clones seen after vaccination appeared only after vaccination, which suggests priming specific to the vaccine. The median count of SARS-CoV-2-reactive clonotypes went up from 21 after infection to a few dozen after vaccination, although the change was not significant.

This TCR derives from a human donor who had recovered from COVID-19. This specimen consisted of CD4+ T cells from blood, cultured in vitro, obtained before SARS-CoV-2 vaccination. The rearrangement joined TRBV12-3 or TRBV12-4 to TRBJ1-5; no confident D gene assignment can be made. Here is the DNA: TGTGCCAGCAGCCCAGCCCGCGGGAGCAATCAGCCCCAGCATTTT. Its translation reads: CASSPARGSNQPQHF.